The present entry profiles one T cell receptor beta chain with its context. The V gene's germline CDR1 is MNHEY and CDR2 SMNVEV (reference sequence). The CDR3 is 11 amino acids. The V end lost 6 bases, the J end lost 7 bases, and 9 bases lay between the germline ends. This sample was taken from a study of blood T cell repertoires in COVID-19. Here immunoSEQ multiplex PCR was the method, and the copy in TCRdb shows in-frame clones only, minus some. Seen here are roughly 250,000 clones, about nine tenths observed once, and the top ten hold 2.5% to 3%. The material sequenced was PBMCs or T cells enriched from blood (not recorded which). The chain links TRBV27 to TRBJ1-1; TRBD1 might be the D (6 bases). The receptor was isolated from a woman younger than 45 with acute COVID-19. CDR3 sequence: CASSAGDEAFF. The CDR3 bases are TGTGCCAGCAGCGCAGGGGATGAAGCTTTCTTT.